These 4 T cell receptor beta chains were all obtained from the same sample, sequenced in a study of blood T cell repertoires in COVID-19. Some clones are missing from TCRdb's copy, which holds only in-frame ones; the method was immunoSEQ multiplex PCR. The sample holds approximately 200,000 clones, 80% to 90% seen once. The source material was PBMCs or T cells enriched from blood (not recorded which). Receptors were obtained from a man aged 35-49 years who had recovered from COVID-19.

The chain uses TRBV4-1 and TRBJ1-5; the match to TRBD1 covers 7 bases. Germline CDR1 and CDR2: MGHRA and YSYEKL. This CDR3 region has 15 residues. V dropped 1 base and J dropped 2; count of bases not matched to a gene: 2. In DNA, the CDR3 is TGCGCCAGCAGCCAAGGTGACAGGGGCAATCAGCCCCAGCATTTT. This codes for CASSQGDRGNQPQHF.

The chain has TRBV5-1 and TRBJ2-7, with 9 bases identical to TRBD2. With V trimmed by 4 bases and J by 7 bases, 3 bases remained unmatched. The CDR3 contains 12 residues. Germline V gene data show CDR1 as SGHRS and CDR2 as YFSETQ. For the CDR3, the DNA is TGCGCCAGCAGCAACGGACTAGCGGAGCAGTACTTC. Its protein is CASSNGLAEQYF.

The chain joins TRBV6-5 to TRBJ1-4, with 7 bases lining up with TRBD1. Germline CDR1 MNHEY, CDR2 SVGAGI. Trimming at V came to 5 bases and at J to 7 bases, leaving 10 bases not matched to a gene. This CDR3 is built from 15 residues. CDR3 DNA sequence: TGTGCCAGCAGTCCAACCGGGACAGTTGGTGAAAAACTGTTTTTT. Protein product: CASSPTGTVGEKLFF.

The gene calls are TRBV19 and TRBJ1-2; the D gene is possibly TRBD1 (6 bases). The CDR3 runs 14 residues. V was clipped by 7 bases and J by 5 bases, with 17 bases between them. Germline CDR1 and CDR2: LNHDA and SQIVND (reference sequence). CDR3 protein: CASTQLRDTYGYTF. The CDR3 nucleotides read TGTGCCAGTACCCAACTAAGGGACACTTATGGCTACACCTTC.